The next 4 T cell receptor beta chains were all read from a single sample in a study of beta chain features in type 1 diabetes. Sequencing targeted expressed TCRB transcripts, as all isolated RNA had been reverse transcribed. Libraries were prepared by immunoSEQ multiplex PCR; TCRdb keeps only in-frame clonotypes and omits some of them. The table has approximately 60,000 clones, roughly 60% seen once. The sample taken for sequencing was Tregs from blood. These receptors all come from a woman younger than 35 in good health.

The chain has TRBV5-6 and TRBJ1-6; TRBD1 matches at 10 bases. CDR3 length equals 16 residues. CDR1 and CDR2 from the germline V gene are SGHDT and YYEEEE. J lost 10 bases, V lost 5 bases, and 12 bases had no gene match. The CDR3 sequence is CASSFVFGTGDSPLHF. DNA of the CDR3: TGTGCCAGCAGTTTTGTTTTCGGGACAGGGGACTCACCCCTCCACTTT.

The CDR3 region is CASSLAGHRGFQPQHF. CDR3 sequence (DNA): TGTGCCAGCAGCTTAGCTGGACACAGGGGGTTTCAGCCCCAGCATTTT. This chain uses TRBV7-8 with TRBJ1-5; 8 bases map to TRBD1. The CDR3 has 16 amino acids. Looked up from germline, CDR1 is SGHVS and CDR2 is FQNEAQ. The V and J ends lost 0 bases and 6 bases, in that order; junction bases with no gene match: 7.

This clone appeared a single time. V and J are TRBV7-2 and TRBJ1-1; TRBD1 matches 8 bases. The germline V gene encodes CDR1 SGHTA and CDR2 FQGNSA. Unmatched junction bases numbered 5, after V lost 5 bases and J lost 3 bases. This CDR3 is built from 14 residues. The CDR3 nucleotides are TGTGCCAGCAGCCGACAGGGGACGGACACTGAAGCTTTCTTT. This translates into CASSRQGTDTEAFF.

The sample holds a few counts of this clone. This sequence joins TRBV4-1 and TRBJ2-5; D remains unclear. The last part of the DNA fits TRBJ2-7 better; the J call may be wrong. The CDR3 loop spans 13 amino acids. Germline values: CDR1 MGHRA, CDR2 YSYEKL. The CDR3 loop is CASSHGPSLEQYF. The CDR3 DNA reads TGCGCCAGCAGTCACGGTCCATCCCTCGAGCAGTACTTC.